This record concerns one TCR beta chain sequence. Authors' methods: Amplification with reference gene primers provided the estimates of nucleated cell counts. Libraries were prepared by immunoSEQ multiplex PCR; TCRdb keeps only in-frame clonotypes and omits some of them. V and J calls and clone size are those listed in that table; D and trimming were worked out from the DNA. Of under 250,000 clones in the sample, 80% were seen once. V gave up 4 bases and J gave up 7 bases; unmatched junction bases: 14. The CDR3 extends over 16 amino acids. Germline-derived CDR1 and CDR2 are SGHRS and YFSETQ. This record comes from a study of blood T cell repertoires in COVID-19. Overall study: From the United States, Italy and Spain came samples of acute and convalescent COVID-19. The analysed material was cDNA or gDNA that came from T cells, B-cell-depleted T cells, or PBMCs.

Sequencing input: peripheral blood. The chain is built from TRBV5-1 and TRBJ2-1; 7 bases fit TRBD2. This sequence was found in an older woman with acute or convalescent COVID-19. Here the CDR3 DNA reads TGCGCCAGCAGCCCGTCCCCGGGAGGAACGGGGAATGAGCAGTTCTTC. It specifies CASSPSPGGTGNEQFF.